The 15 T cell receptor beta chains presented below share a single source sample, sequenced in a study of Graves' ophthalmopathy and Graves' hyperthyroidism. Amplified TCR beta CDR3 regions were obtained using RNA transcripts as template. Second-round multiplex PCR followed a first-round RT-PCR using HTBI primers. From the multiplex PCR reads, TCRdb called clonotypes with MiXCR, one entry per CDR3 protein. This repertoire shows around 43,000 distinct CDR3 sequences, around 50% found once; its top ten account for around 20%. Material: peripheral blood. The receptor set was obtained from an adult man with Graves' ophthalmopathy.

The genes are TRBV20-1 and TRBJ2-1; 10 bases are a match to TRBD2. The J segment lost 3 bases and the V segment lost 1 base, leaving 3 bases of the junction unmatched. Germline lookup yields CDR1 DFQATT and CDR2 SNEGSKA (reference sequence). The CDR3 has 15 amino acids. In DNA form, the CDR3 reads TGCAGTGCTAGAGGGGTAGCGGGGGGCTACAATGAGCAGTTCTTC. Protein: CSARGVAGGYNEQFF.

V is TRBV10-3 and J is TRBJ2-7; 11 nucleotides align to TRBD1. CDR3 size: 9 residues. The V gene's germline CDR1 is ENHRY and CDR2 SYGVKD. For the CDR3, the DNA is TGTGCCATCAGGGGACAGGGGGGAGTC. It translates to CAIRGQGGV.

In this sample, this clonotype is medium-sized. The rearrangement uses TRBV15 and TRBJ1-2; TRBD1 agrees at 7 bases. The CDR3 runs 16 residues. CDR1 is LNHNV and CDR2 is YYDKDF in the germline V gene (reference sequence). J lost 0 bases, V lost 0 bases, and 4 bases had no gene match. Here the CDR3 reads CATSRDRQGANYGYTF. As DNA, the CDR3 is TGTGCCACCAGCAGAGATAGGCAGGGGGCTAACTATGGCTACACCTTC.

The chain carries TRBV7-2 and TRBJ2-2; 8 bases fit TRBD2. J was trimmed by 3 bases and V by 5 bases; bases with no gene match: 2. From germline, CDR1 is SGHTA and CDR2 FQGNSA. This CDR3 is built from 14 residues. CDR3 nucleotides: TGTGCCAGCAGCGGACTAGCTTACACCGGGGAGCTGTTTTTT. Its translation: CASSGLAYTGELFF.

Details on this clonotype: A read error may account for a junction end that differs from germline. CDR3 amino acids: CASSLAVSGQGGYGYTF. The CDR3 DNA sequence: TGTGCTAGCAGCTTAGCGGTCTCCGGACAGGGAGGCTATGGCTACACCTTC. V gene TRBV7-7 combines with J gene TRBJ1-2; 8 positions agree with TRBD1. The CDR3 contains 17 residues. Germline CDR1 is SSHAT and CDR2 is FNYEAQ (reference sequence). The full variable domain, completed using reference TRBV7-7 and TRBJ1-2, is GAGVSQSPRYKVTKRGQDVTLRCDPISSHATLYWYQQALGQGPEFLTYFNYEAQPDKSGLPSDRFSAERPEGSISTLTIQRTEQRDSAMYRCASSLAVSGQGGYGYTFGSGTRLTVV.

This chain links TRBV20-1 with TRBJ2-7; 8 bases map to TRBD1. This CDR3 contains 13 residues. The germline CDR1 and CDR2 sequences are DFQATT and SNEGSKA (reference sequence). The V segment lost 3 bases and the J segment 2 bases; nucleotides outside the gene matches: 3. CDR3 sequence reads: CSARTGATYEQYF. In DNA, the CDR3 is TGCAGTGCTAGGACAGGGGCAACCTACGAGCAGTACTTC.

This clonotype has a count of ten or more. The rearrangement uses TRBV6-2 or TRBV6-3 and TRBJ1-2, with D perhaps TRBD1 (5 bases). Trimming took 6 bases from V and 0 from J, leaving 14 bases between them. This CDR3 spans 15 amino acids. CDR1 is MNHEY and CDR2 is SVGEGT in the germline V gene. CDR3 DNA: TGTGCCAGCAGCCCTTACCAGGGAGCTAACTATGGCTACACCTTC. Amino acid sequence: CASSPYQGANYGYTF.

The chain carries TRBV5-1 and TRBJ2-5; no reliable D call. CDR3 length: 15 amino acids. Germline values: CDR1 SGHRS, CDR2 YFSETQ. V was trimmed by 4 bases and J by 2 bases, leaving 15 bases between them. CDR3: CASSRAYVWQETQYF. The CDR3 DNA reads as TGCGCCAGCAGCCGCGCTTATGTTTGGCAAGAGACCCAGTACTTC.

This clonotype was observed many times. The CDR3 sequence: CASSYSGIGEKLFF. For the CDR3, the DNA is TGTGCCAGCAGTTACTCCGGTATCGGTGAAAAACTGTTTTTT. V usage is TRBV6-6 and J usage is TRBJ1-4, with no clear D. V was cut by 0 bases and J by 7 bases, with 9 bases left in between. There are 14 residues in the CDR3. The germline CDR1 and CDR2 sequences are MNHNY and SVGAGI (reference sequence).

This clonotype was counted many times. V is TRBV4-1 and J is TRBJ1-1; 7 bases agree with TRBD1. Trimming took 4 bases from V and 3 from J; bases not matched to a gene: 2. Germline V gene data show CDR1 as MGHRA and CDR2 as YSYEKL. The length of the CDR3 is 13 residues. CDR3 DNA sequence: TGCGCCAGCAGCCTGGGACAGTACACTGAAGCTTTCTTT. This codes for CASSLGQYTEAFF.

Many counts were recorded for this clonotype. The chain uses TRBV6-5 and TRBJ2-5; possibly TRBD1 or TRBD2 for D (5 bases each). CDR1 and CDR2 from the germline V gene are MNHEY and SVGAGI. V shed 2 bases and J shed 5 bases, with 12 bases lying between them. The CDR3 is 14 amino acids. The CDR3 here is CASSYGGVQETQYF. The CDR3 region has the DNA TGTGCCAGCAGTTACGGGGGAGTTCAGGAGACCCAGTACTTC.

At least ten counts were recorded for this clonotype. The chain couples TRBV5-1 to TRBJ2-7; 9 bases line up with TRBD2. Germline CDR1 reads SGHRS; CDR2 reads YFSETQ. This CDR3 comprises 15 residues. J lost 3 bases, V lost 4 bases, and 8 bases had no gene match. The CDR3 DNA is TGCGCCAGCAGCATGGACGGGACTAGCCTCTACGAGCAGTACTTC. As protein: CASSMDGTSLYEQYF.

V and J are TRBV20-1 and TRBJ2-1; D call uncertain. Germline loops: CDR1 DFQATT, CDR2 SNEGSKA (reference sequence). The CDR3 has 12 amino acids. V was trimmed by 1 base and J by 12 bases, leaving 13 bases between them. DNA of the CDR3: TGCAGTGCTAGAGGGATCTGGGTGGGGCAGTTCTTC. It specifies CSARGIWVGQFF.

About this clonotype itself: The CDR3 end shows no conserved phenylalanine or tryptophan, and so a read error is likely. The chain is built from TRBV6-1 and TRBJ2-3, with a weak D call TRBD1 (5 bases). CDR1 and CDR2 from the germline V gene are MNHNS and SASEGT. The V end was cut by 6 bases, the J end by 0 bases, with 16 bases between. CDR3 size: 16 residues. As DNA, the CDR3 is TGTGCCAGCAGACTAATACACAGGTCTAGCACAGATACGCAGTATCTT. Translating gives CASRLIHRSSTDTQYL.

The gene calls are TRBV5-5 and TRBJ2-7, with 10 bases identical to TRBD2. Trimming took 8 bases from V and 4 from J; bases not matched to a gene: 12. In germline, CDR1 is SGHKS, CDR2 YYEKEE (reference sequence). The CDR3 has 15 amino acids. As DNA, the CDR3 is TGTGCCAGAAGCCTAGGACAAGCGGGAGGGTACGAGCAGTACTTC. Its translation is CARSLGQAGGYEQYF.